The T cell receptor (beta chain) under discussion was sequenced for a study of OX40 agonist ivuxolimab in advanced cancers. Background on the study: The study enrolled dose-escalation patients with hepatocellular carcinoma, melanoma, renal cell or head and neck cancer.

Baseline was the first blood sampling point, followed by cycle 4 day 1 and cycle 7 day 1. V trimming: 6 bases; J trimming: 5 bases; junction bases outside the gene matches: 15. The germline V gene has CDR1 MDHEN and CDR2 SYDVKM. CDR3 length: 18 residues. Assay used: immunoSEQ multiplex PCR; TCRdb lists only in-frame clones, some missing. Among tens of thousands of clones listed, about 89% were seen once. Study outcomes and limitations: Circulating CD4+ and CD8+ T cells showed clonal expansion by week 6 at 0.1 to 3.0 mg/kg. Low normalized clonal expansion also occurred in some nonresponding patients.

As to this clone: What it binds is not known.

Here the sequenced sample was CD4+ or CD8+ T cells sorted from blood, taken in a trial of the OX40 agonist ivuxolimab. The source is an adult with an advanced solid tumor such as melanoma, head and neck, liver or kidney cancer. The V and J genes are TRBV28 and TRBJ2-5; 13 bases are shared with TRBD2. The CDR3 loop is CASSPLSGLAGAWETQYF. CDR3 coding DNA: TGTGCCAGCAGCCCCTTATCCGGACTAGCGGGAGCGTGGGAGACCCAGTACTTC.